This TCR beta chain emerged from a study of blood T cell repertoires in COVID-19. Study overall: The United States, Italy and Spain were the sources of the acute and convalescent COVID-19 samples. T cells, B-cell-depleted T cells, or PBMCs provided the cDNA or gDNA that served as material.

Original processing methods: Estimation of nucleated cell counts was performed using reference gene primer amplification. The method was immunoSEQ multiplex PCR; TCRdb's version includes in-frame clones alone and lacks a portion of them. Clonal size and the V and J genes are those of that table, whereas D and trimming came from the DNA. The sample comprises about 270,000 clones, about 89% of which are singletons, and just under 9% rests with the top ten. CDR3 length: 13 residues. Germline loops: CDR1 GTSNPN, CDR2 SVGIG (reference sequence). The J segment lost 5 bases and the V segment lost 8 bases, leaving 10 bases of the junction unmatched.

The sequencing input was peripheral blood. This chain uses TRBV30 with TRBJ1-1; TRBD1 matches at 8 bases. The receptor was derived from a man between 35 and 55 years old with active or convalescent COVID-19. CDR3 in DNA: TGTGCCGGGGGACAGGCTTCGGGAACTGAAGCTTTCTTT. This codes for CAGGQASGTEAFF.